This TCR beta chain is from a study of cytomegalovirus exposure and HLA in healthy donors. The study, taken as a whole, reports: Previous analysis showed most TCR beta V segments were productive about 87% or about 30% of the time. Over 150 TCR beta chains were listed as cytomegalovirus-associated.

Remarks on this clone: What it binds is not known.

With 60 Vbeta and 13 Jbeta primers, the PCR was carried out. Assay used: immunoSEQ multiplex PCR; TCRdb lists only in-frame clones, some missing. The table has more than 100,000 clones, around 77% seen once; the top ten hold roughly 3.7%. This TCR was recovered from a human donor in good health. The source material was PBMCs.

The CDR3 sequence: CATSRDTRLAGDEQFF. The CDR3 DNA follows: TGTGCCACCAGCAGAGATACCCGGCTAGCGGGAGATGAGCAGTTCTTC. The rearrangement uses TRBV15 and TRBJ2-1; 10 bases match TRBD2. The CDR3 is made up of 16 amino acids. J lost 8 bases, V lost 0 bases, and 7 bases had no gene match. CDR1 LNHNV and CDR2 YYDKDF come from the germline V gene (reference sequence).